Below are 18 T cell receptor beta chains sequenced from a single sample in a study of T cell clonality in common variable immunodeficiency. Assay: immunoSEQ multiplex PCR; the TCRdb copy retains only in-frame clones and omits some. This sample comprises 25,000 to 40,000 clones, none seen once only. The sample consisted of peripheral blood mononuclear cells. The receptors come from a person between 18 and 70 years old in good health.

This clone has a count of ten or more. The CDR3 end lies 3 residues beyond the end of the read and is filled in from the germline J gene. V and J are TRBV19 and TRBJ2-2; 7 bases align to TRBD1. J was trimmed by 4 bases and V by 6 bases; bases with no gene match: 5. The V gene's germline CDR1 is LNHDA and CDR2 SQIVND (reference sequence). The CDR3 spans 14 residues. The CDR3 sequence: CASRTGTATGELFF. CDR3 DNA, as far as it was read: TGTGCCAGTAGAACCGGGACAGCCACCGGGGAG.

This clone was counted ten times or more. The CDR3 end falls 3 residues outside the read, so it is completed with the germline J gene. The J gene is TRBJ2-7, the V gene TRBV5-4; 7 bases map to TRBD1. This CDR3 contains 13 residues. V lost 4 bases, J lost 6 bases, and 7 bases stayed unmatched. CDR1 and CDR2 from the germline V gene are SGHNT and YYREEE (reference sequence). Incomplete CDR3 DNA: TGTGCCAGCAGCGCACAACAGGGGTCCGAG. Translation gives CASSAQQGSE. The entire CDR3 sequence reads CASSAQQGSEQYF.

Ten or more counts support this clone. The CDR3 end is not reached by the read, which stops 3 residues before it; the germline J gene fills it in. V is TRBV6-4 and J is TRBJ2-1; TRBD2 matches at 8 bases. Germline V gene data show CDR1 as MRHNA and CDR2 as SNTAGT. V trimming: 5 bases; J trimming: 6 bases; junction bases outside the gene matches: 9. CDR3 length: 15 amino acids. CDR3 sequence: CASSKNSGAPNEQFF. CDR3 DNA, as far as it was read: TGTGCCAGCAGTAAAAATAGCGGGGCCCCCAATGAG.

This clone was found many times. Coverage ceases 3 residues before the CDR3 finishes, and the germline J gene fills in the end. The chain joins TRBV7-2 to TRBJ2-7; D remains unclear. The CDR3 runs 14 residues. Looked up from germline, CDR1 is SGHTA and CDR2 is FQGNSA. V lost 7 bases, J lost 3 bases, and 16 bases lay in between. CDR3 DNA (partial): TGTGCCAGCACCCCTACCCCCCAATACTACGAG. As protein: CASTPTPQYYE. The entire CDR3 is CASTPTPQYYEQYF.

This clone was seen repeatedly, ten times or more. The CDR3 goes on 3 residues after the read ends, and that part is filled in from the germline J gene. This sequence joins TRBV2 and TRBJ2-3, with D unresolved. The germline gives CDR1 SNHLY, CDR2 FYNNEI. The ends were cut back, 6 bases at V and 0 bases at J, with 10 bases in the middle. There are 14 residues in the CDR3. CDR3 DNA, as far as it was read: TGTGCCAGCAGGGTGGTAGCTAGCACAGATACG. It codes for CASRVVASTDT. The whole CDR3 sequence is CASRVVASTDTQYF.

This clone has ten or more counts. From the germline J gene comes the end of the CDR3, since the read stops 3 residues before it. V usage is TRBV6-4 and J usage is TRBJ2-2, with 7 nucleotides matching TRBD1. The length of the CDR3 is 15 residues. In germline, CDR1 is MRHNA, CDR2 SNTAGT. Trimming took 5 bases from V and 6 from J; bases not matched to a gene: 9. The CDR3 DNA, read in part, is TGTGCCAGCAGTCGCGAGGGCACAGGGGCCGGGGAG. This codes for CASSREGTGAGE. The CDR3, in full, reads CASSREGTGAGELFF.

Note on this clone: The CDR3 end falls 3 residues outside the read, so it is completed with the germline J gene. The genes are TRBV7-8 and TRBJ1-2, with D uncertain. The CDR3 has 16 residues. Germline CDR1 reads SGHVS; CDR2 reads FQNEAQ. The DNA read from the CDR3 is TGTGCCAGCAGCTTGTTGAGCGGGAGTGCTGGAGATACC. It is translated as CASSLLSGSAGDT. The entire CDR3 is CASSLLSGSAGDTYTF.

This clone has ten or more counts. The CDR3 end lies 3 residues beyond the end of the read and is filled in from the germline J gene. This chain links TRBV6-2 or TRBV6-3 with TRBJ2-1, with 8 bases that match TRBD1. In germline, CDR1 is MNHEY, CDR2 SVGEGT. The length of the CDR3 is 14 residues. Trimming cost V 4 bases and J 5 bases; bases outside gene matches: 4. This CDR3 is CASSFWTGNNEQFF. The sequenced part of the CDR3 DNA is TGTGCCAGCAGTTTCTGGACAGGGAACAATGAG.

There are many counts of this clone. The CDR3 end falls 3 residues outside the read, so it is completed with the germline J gene. The chain has TRBV7-9 and TRBJ2-7; TRBD2 might be the D (6 bases). This CDR3 has 12 amino acids. CDR1 is SEHNR, CDR2 FQNEAQ, per germline (reference sequence). With 7 bases removed from V and 6 bases from J, the gap between germline ends came to 13 bases. CDR3 bases read: TGTGCCAGCATCGAGGCGGGGCGCGAG. Translated: CASIEAGRE. The full CDR3 protein reads CASIEAGREQYF. The whole variable domain, remainder taken from reference TRBV7-9 and TRBJ2-7, is DTGVSQNPRHKITKRGQNVTFRCDPISEHNRLYWYRQTLGQGPEFLTYFQNEAQLEKSRLLSDRFSAERPKGSFSTLEIQRTEQGDSAMYLCASIEAGREQYFGPGTRLTVT.

This clone has at least ten counts. The sequenced fragment ends 3 residues before the CDR3 boundary, so the rest is inferred from the germline J gene. V usage is TRBV6-2 or TRBV6-3 and J usage is TRBJ2-3; unclear D gene. CDR3 length: 14 amino acids. Deletions cut 1 base from V and 1 base from J, with 6 bases between. Germline assignment: CDR1 MNHEY and CDR2 SVGEGT. CDR3 residues: CASSYYSGTDTQYF. The DNA read from the CDR3 is TGTGCCAGCAGTTACTACTCTGGCACAGATACG.

As concerns this clone: A clone one base away is much larger, so this may be a read error. The read is 3 residues too short to cover the CDR3 end, so that end is filled in from the germline J gene. The same CDR3 can be traced to other DNA sequences in this sample. The chain links TRBV16 to TRBJ1-2; TRBD1 aligns across 11 bases. Germline-derived CDR1 and CDR2 are KGHSY and FQNENV. Germline trimming cut 0 bases from V and 6 bases from J; bases unmatched to any gene: 3. This CDR3 region has 15 residues. The CDR3 spells CASSQSRGQGDGYTF. The DNA read from the CDR3 is TGTGCCAGCAGCCAATCGAGGGGACAGGGGGATGGC.

The sample holds many counts of this clone. Read coverage stops 3 residues before the CDR3 terminus; the germline J gene supplies the remainder. The V gene is TRBV29-1, the J gene TRBJ2-1; D is ambiguous. CDR1 is SQVTM and CDR2 is ANQGSEA in the germline V gene. Trimming removed 7 bases from V and 4 bases from J, with 11 bases in between. This CDR3 is built from 12 residues. This chain's CDR3 is CSGRSAYNEQFF. The CDR3 bases that were read are TGCAGCGGCCGGTCAGCGTACAATGAG.

Concerning this clone itself: The observed sequence ends 3 residues before the CDR3 terminus, with the missing tail filled in from the germline J gene. V and J are TRBV20-1 and TRBJ2-3; TRBD2 is a possible D gene (6 bases). The CDR3 is made up of 14 amino acids. In germline, CDR1 is DFQATT, CDR2 SNEGSKA (reference sequence). The sequenced CDR3 bases are TGCAGTGCTAGATCTCCGGGACTCAGCGAGACG. Encoded protein: CSARSPGLSET. The CDR3 in full is CSARSPGLSETQYF.

This clone was seen repeatedly, ten times or more. The DNA ends 3 residues before the CDR3 does, and the rest of the CDR3 is filled in from the germline J gene. The chain uses TRBV7-8 and TRBJ2-5; D remains unclear. CDR1 is SGHVS, CDR2 FQNEAQ, per germline. V lost 7 bases and J 0 bases, leaving 12 bases between the germline ends. This CDR3 has 14 residues. CDR3 bases read: TGTGCCAGCAACTTGGGCCGTTACCAAGAGACC. It is translated as CASNLGRYQET. In full, the CDR3 is CASNLGRYQETQYF.

This clone was recorded many times. The sequenced fragment ends 3 residues before the CDR3 boundary, so the rest is inferred from the germline J gene. The chain joins TRBV4-2 to TRBJ2-2; possibly TRBD1 for D (5 bases). The V end lost 0 bases, the J end lost 4 bases, and 15 bases lay between the germline ends. This CDR3 is built from 17 residues. Per the germline V gene, CDR1 is LGHNA and CDR2 is YNFKEQ. Here the CDR3 reads CASSQEVQGGSTGELFF. Incomplete CDR3 DNA: TGTGCCAGCAGCCAAGAGGTGCAGGGCGGTAGCACCGGGGAG.

In this sample, this clone turned up many times. The read ends 3 residues shy of where the CDR3 ends; the end is completed using the germline J gene. The chain uses TRBV10-3 and TRBJ2-3, with 10 bases matching TRBD1. In germline, CDR1 is ENHRY, CDR2 SYGVKD. Losses at the gene ends were 8 bases for V and 4 bases for J; bases not matched to a gene: 9. The CDR3 length is 15 residues. CDR3 DNA, as far as it was read: TGTGCCATCCGACCGGGACAGGGGACTCCAGATACG. This encodes CAIRPGQGTPDT. The entire CDR3 sequence reads CAIRPGQGTPDTQYF.

This clone appeared many times. The read ends 3 residues before the CDR3 terminus; that terminus is restored from the germline J gene. This chain joins TRBV20-1 and TRBJ2-1, with 9 bases fitting TRBD2. Germline CDR1 and CDR2: DFQATT and SNEGSKA (reference sequence). V shed 2 bases, J shed 5 bases, and the junction held 7 bases outside the gene matches. The CDR3 contains 15 residues. CDR3 residues: CSARSPSGADNEQFF. The CDR3 bases that were read are TGCAGTGCTAGATCGCCTAGCGGGGCCGACAATGAG.

This clone was recorded at least ten times. Sequence at one end of the junction differs from germline and may be a read error. The read terminates 3 residues ahead of where the CDR3 ends, so the germline J gene completes it. The genes are TRBV4-2 and TRBJ2-2; D uncertain. In germline, CDR1 is LGHNA, CDR2 YNFKEQ. This CDR3 spans 14 amino acids. The sequenced part of the CDR3 DNA is TGCGCCAGCAGCCAAGAGTGGCTCACCGGGGAG. Its protein is CASSQEWLTGE. The full CDR3 protein is CASSQEWLTGELFF.